Below, 15 T cell receptor beta chains from the same sample are listed, as sequenced in a study of metastatic and nonmetastatic thyroid tumors. All patients were untreated before thyroid surgery. Using MiXCR, TCRdb reanalyzed the PCR reads. The top ten hold approximately 10% of the sample, which has about 43,000 clones, under 4% seen once. The material sequenced was blood. These receptors originate from a female donor with papillary thyroid cancer or a benign thyroid nodule (not recorded which). Some clones in this sample may be carry-over from other donors' samples.

This clone showed up just a few times. The V and J genes are TRBV19 and TRBJ1-1, with 7 bases matching TRBD1. Per the germline V gene, CDR1 is LNHDA and CDR2 is SQIVND (reference sequence). This CDR3 contains 14 residues. The junction had 3 bases not matched to a gene; V was cut back by 5 bases and J by 0 bases. DNA for the CDR3: TGTGCCAGTAGTGCAGGGGGGATGAACACTGAAGCTTTCTTT. The encoded protein is CASSAGGMNTEAFF.

In its sample, this clone was seen many times. Other nucleotide sequences in the sample specify the same CDR3. The rearrangement joins TRBV20-1 to TRBJ2-5, with D perhaps assigned TRBD1 or TRBD2 (6 bases each). V shed 5 bases and J shed 0 bases, with 16 bases lying between them. The length of the CDR3 is 15 residues. The V gene's germline CDR1 is DFQATT and CDR2 SNEGSKA (reference sequence). CDR3 region: CSAPVVGGYQETQYF. The CDR3 DNA is TGCAGTGCTCCGGTGGTGGGGGGCTACCAAGAGACCCAGTACTTC.

This clone was counted at least ten times. This could be a read error, since a much larger clone is one nucleotide away. The chain couples TRBV5-1 to TRBJ2-7; possible D gene TRBD1, 6 bases. V was clipped by 5 bases and J by 4 bases, with 16 bases between them. The CDR3 runs 14 residues. Germline CDR1 SGHRS, CDR2 YFSETQ. The CDR3 loop reads CASSSTGHLYEQYF. The CDR3 nucleotides read TGCGCCAGCAGTTCCACGGGACATCTATACGAGCAGTACTTC.

This clone was observed many times. The chain combines TRBV7-3 with TRBJ2-1, with no clear D. This CDR3 spans 14 amino acids. The V end lost 0 bases, the J end lost 0 bases, and 3 bases lay between the germline ends. Germline lookup yields CDR1 SGHTA and CDR2 FQGTGA. The CDR3 reads CASSLTGSYNEQFF. DNA for the CDR3: TGTGCCAGCAGCTTAACGGGCTCCTACAATGAGCAGTTCTTC.

This clone was counted ten times or more. The junction shows a germline mismatch at one end, possibly a read error. The V call is TRBV4-2, the J call TRBJ1-1; D perhaps matches TRBD1 (5 bases). Germline V gives CDR1 LGHNA, CDR2 YNFKEQ. The CDR3 has 15 residues. CDR3 in amino acids: CTSSQPSEGNTEALF. CDR3 DNA sequence: TGTACCAGCAGCCAGCCCTCTGAGGGGAACACTGAAGCTCTCTTT.

This clone was picked up many times. CDR3 DNA sequence: TGCGCCAGCAGCCAAGACAGGGCACTCATGAACACTGAAGCTTTCTTT. Translating it yields CASSQDRALMNTEAFF. The chain joins TRBV4-1 to TRBJ1-1, with D possibly TRBD1 on 5 matching bases. The CDR3 totals 16 residues. Trimming cost V 0 bases and J 0 bases, with 11 bases left between them. The germline CDR1 and CDR2 sequences are MGHRA and YSYEKL.

This clone showed up many times. V gene TRBV7-2 combines with J gene TRBJ1-1; D gene uncertain. The germline CDR1 and CDR2 sequences are SGHTA and FQGNSA. The CDR3 length is 13 residues. Trimming cost V 0 bases and J 6 bases, with 8 bases left between them. The CDR3 here is CASSLAAGPEAFF. The CDR3 DNA reads TGTGCCAGCAGCTTAGCGGCTGGGCCTGAAGCTTTCTTT.

The table lists this clone with many counts. This chain uses TRBV5-1 with TRBJ2-5; 9 bases are shared with TRBD2. The junction had 10 bases not matched to a gene; V was cut back by 4 bases and J by 3 bases. This CDR3 spans 16 amino acids. Germline V lookup: CDR1 SGHRS, CDR2 YFSETQ. The CDR3 sequence: CASSLGTLAGEETQYF. The CDR3 DNA follows: TGCGCCAGCAGCCTCGGGACACTAGCGGGTGAAGAGACCCAGTACTTC.

This clone is classed as medium-sized (0.01 to 0.1%). The rearrangement joins TRBV6-2 or TRBV6-3 to TRBJ2-5; 12 positions agree with TRBD2. This CDR3 contains 15 residues. V lost 7 bases to trimming and J lost 3 bases; unmatched junction nucleotides: 6. Germline CDR1 is MNHEY and CDR2 is SVGEGT. The CDR3 loop reads CASTLAGGRKETQYF. Written as DNA, the CDR3 is TGTGCCAGCACACTAGCGGGAGGCCGAAAAGAGACCCAGTACTTC.

A word on this clone: With a much larger clone just one base away, this may be a read error. Other DNA sequences in the same sample also yield this CDR3. The chain carries TRBV14 and TRBJ2-6; weak D call: TRBD2 (5 bases). The CDR3 totals 14 residues. The germline V gene has CDR1 SGHDN and CDR2 FVKESK. CDR3 sequence reads: CASARLGGANVLTF. The CDR3 nucleotides are TGTGCTAGCGCAAGGTTAGGAGGGGCCAACGTCCTGACTTTC. The full variable domain, in which reference TRBV14 and TRBJ2-6 provide the parts outside the CDR3, is EAGVTQFPSHSVIEKGQTVTLRCDPISGHDNLYWYRRVMGKEIKFLLHFVKESKQDESGMPNNRFLAERTGGTYSTLKVQPAELEDSGVYFCASARLGGANVLTFGAGSRLTVL.

This clone was observed many times. Given a much more abundant clone one base away, this may be a read error. This sample also contains other DNA sequences that code for the same CDR3. As DNA, the CDR3 is TGTGCCAGCAGCAGGCCCACCGGGGAGCTGTTTTTT. This encodes CASSRPTGELFF. This chain connects TRBV6-2 or TRBV6-3 to TRBJ2-2; D is undetermined. The V end lost 6 bases, the J end lost 4 bases, and 6 bases lay between the germline ends. Germline values: CDR1 MNHEY, CDR2 SVGEGT. This CDR3 comprises 12 residues.

The chain carries TRBV10-3 and TRBJ2-1; D is uncertain. V gave up 4 bases and J gave up 5 bases, with 12 bases separating them. Germline CDR1 ENHRY, CDR2 SYGVKD. The CDR3 contains 14 residues. CDR3 nucleotides: TGTGCCATCAGTGGGAGTTGGGGAAACAATGAGCAGTTCTTC. Protein sequence: CAISGSWGNNEQFF.

The CDR3 coding sequence is TGCGCCAGCAGCTTGAACGGCGGCAACACTGAAGCTTTCTTT. Protein: CASSLNGGNTEAFF. The rearrangement links TRBV5-1 to TRBJ1-1, with D unresolved. V gave up 1 base and J gave up 2 bases, with 9 bases separating them. The CDR3 sequence is 14 residues long. CDR1 and CDR2 (germline): SGHRS, YFSETQ.

This clone showed up many times. Within the sample, other DNA sequences also encode this same CDR3. This sequence joins TRBV20-1 and TRBJ2-1; TRBD2 matches 14 bases. With 3 bases clipped from V and 7 bases from J, the junction kept 8 bases outside the gene matches. CDR1 DFQATT and CDR2 SNEGSKA come from the germline V gene (reference sequence). The CDR3 is 16 residues long. CDR3 bases: TGCAGTGCTAGTCGACTAGCGGGAGGGCCGTGGAATGAGCAGTTCTTC. It yields the protein CSASRLAGGPWNEQFF.

This clone occurred a few times. This sequence joins TRBV12-3 or TRBV12-4 and TRBJ1-1; D possibly corresponds to TRBD1 (6 bases). Trimming shortened V by 7 bases and J by 5 bases, and 20 bases separated the two germline ends. This CDR3 is built from 15 residues. The CDR3, as DNA: TGTGCCAGCACCCCCAATGTGGGGGGCGGGACTGAAGCTTTCTTT. Translating it yields CASTPNVGGGTEAFF.